This TCR beta chain was identified during a study of blood T cell repertoires in COVID-19. On the study more broadly: Samples representing acute and convalescent COVID-19 were sourced from the United States, Italy and Spain.

Data came from immunoSEQ multiplex PCR; TCRdb stores just in-frame clones and leaves some out. The sample contains 200,000 to 250,000 clones, roughly 82% of which appear only once. The CDR3 is 13 amino acids. Germline CDR1 SQVTM, CDR2 ANQGSEA. Unmatched junction bases numbered 9, after V lost 6 bases and J lost 5 bases. The source of this sequence is an elderly man with acute or convalescent COVID-19. What was sequenced was peripheral blood. This chain uses TRBV29-1 with TRBJ2-7; 8 nucleotides agree with TRBD2. CDR3 in amino acids: CSVSTSGRNEQYF. The CDR3 DNA reads TGCAGCGTATCAACTAGCGGCCGCAACGAGCAGTACTTC.